The 8 T cell receptor beta chains below come from one sample, sequenced in a study of brain T cells in children with intractable seizures. TCRdb keeps only in-frame clones here, not all; method: immunoSEQ multiplex PCR. Here the sample spans 88,000 or so clones, roughly 89% being singletons. Sample: peripheral blood, taken at surgery. The source is a girl under 10 years old with Rasmussen encephalitis and intractable seizures.

The gene calls are TRBV10-3 and TRBJ2-7, with 8 bases that match TRBD1. Per germline, CDR1 ENHRY and CDR2 SYGVKD. The V segment lost 5 bases and the J segment 2 bases; nucleotides outside the gene matches: 5. This CDR3 is built from 14 residues. The CDR3 DNA reads TGTGCCATCAGTACGACAGGGGCGCCCTACGAGCAGTACTTC. This encodes CAISTTGAPYEQYF.

This clone was found once. The chain recombines TRBV2 with TRBJ1-2; D gene unclear. Germline assignment: CDR1 SNHLY and CDR2 FYNNEI. The ends were cut back, 2 bases at V and 8 bases at J, with 12 bases in the middle. The CDR3 spans 13 residues. Here the CDR3 DNA reads TGTGCCAGCAGTGAAAGGCAGGCAGGAGGCTACACCTTC. This sequence encodes CASSERQAGGYTF.

V is TRBV5-1 and J is TRBJ2-7, with 14 nucleotides matching TRBD2. Germline values: CDR1 SGHRS, CDR2 YFSETQ. The CDR3 contains 16 residues. Germline trimming cut 4 bases from V and 2 bases from J; bases unmatched to any gene: 5. The CDR3 loop reads CASSHGLAGGTYEQYF. As DNA, the CDR3 is TGCGCCAGCAGCCACGGACTAGCGGGAGGAACCTACGAGCAGTACTTC. Full variable domain (rest looked up from reference TRBV5-1 and TRBJ2-7): KAGVTQTPRYLIKTRGQQVTLSCSPISGHRSVSWYQQTPGQGLQFLFEYFSETQRNKGNFPGRFSGRQFSNSRSEMNVSTLELGDSALYLCASSHGLAGGTYEQYFGPGTRLTVT.

The chain joins TRBV3-1 (or the pseudogene TRBV3-2) to TRBJ1-1; no clear D. CDR3 size: 12 residues. The V and J ends lost 3 bases and 4 bases respectively, with 6 bases between them. Germline V gene sequence: CDR1 LGHDT, CDR2 YNNKEL (reference sequence). CDR3 amino acids: CASSQLGTEAFF. As DNA, the CDR3 is TGTGCCAGCAGCCAGTTAGGCACTGAAGCTTTCTTT.

The genes are TRBV5-4 and TRBJ1-2; D is uncertain. The CDR3 has 13 amino acids. Germline CDR1 reads SGHNT; CDR2 reads YYREEE (reference sequence). V lost 9 bases to trimming and J lost 9 bases, with 21 bases between them. The CDR3 DNA reads TGTGCCACCACCGAACCGGGATCAGACCGCTACACCTTC. Translated, it gives CATTEPGSDRYTF.

The J gene is TRBJ2-3, the V gene TRBV5-1; D might be TRBD1 or TRBD2, each matching 6 bases. Germline V CDR1 and CDR2: SGHRS, YFSETQ. Trimming removed 4 bases at V and 1 base at J, with 13 bases between. The CDR3 extends over 15 amino acids. The CDR3 loop is CASSPGAGGTDTQYF. The CDR3 DNA is TGCGCCAGCAGCCCGGGGGCAGGGGGCACAGATACGCAGTATTTT. The complete variable domain, with remaining parts taken from reference TRBV5-1 and TRBJ2-3, reads KAGVTQTPRYLIKTRGQQVTLSCSPISGHRSVSWYQQTPGQGLQFLFEYFSETQRNKGNFPGRFSGRQFSNSRSEMNVSTLELGDSALYLCASSPGAGGTDTQYFGPGTRLTVL.

The V call is TRBV5-5, the J call TRBJ2-3; 8 nucleotides line up with TRBD2. V lost 1 base and J lost 0; bases outside the gene matches: 1. The CDR3 contains 15 residues. Germline V lookup: CDR1 SGHKS, CDR2 YYEKEE (reference sequence). The CDR3 region has the DNA TGTGCCAGCAGCTTGAGACTAGCGAGCACAGATACGCAGTATTTT. It translates to CASSLRLASTDTQYF.

The gene calls are TRBV30 and TRBJ2-7; TRBD1 agrees at 9 bases. Unmatched junction bases numbered 8, after V lost 2 bases and J lost 6 bases. The CDR3 runs 14 residues. Per the germline V gene, CDR1 is GTSNPN and CDR2 is SVGIG (reference sequence). The CDR3 DNA reads as TGTGCCTGGAGTCCACCGGGACAGGGTAGCGAGCAGTACTTC. Residues: CAWSPPGQGSEQYF.